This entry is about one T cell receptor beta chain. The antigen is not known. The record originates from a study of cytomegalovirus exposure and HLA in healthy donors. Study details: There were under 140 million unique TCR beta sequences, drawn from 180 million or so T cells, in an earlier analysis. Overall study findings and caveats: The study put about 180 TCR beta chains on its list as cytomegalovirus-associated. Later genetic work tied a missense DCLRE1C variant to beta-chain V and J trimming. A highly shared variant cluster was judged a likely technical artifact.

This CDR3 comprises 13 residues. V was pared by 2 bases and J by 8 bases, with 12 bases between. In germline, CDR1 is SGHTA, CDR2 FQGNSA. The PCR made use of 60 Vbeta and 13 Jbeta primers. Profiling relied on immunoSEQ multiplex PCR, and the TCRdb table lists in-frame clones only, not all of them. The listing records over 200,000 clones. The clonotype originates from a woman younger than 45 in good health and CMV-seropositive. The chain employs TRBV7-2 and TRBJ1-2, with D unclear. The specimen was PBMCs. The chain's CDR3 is CASSLPGGLGYTF. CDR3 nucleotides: TGTGCCAGCAGCTTACCAGGAGGCCTGGGCTACACCTTC.